What follows is one T cell receptor beta chain and its context. This entry is derived from a study of shared clonotypes between healthy human individuals. Turning to the study itself: For every donor, three CD4 naive, three CD4 memory, two CD8 naive and one CD8 memory plates were used.

This CDR3 has 13 amino acids. CDR1 is MNHEY, CDR2 SVGAGI, per germline. Trimming removed 10 bases at V and 0 bases at J, with 12 bases between. TCRdb keeps only in-frame clones here, not all; method: immunoSEQ multiplex PCR. There are about 380,000 clones in the sample; 90% to 97% occur only once, and 0.25% to 0.35% lies in the top ten. This TCR came from a man between 25 and 39 years old in good health. Sequenced material: memory CD8+ T cells sorted from blood. Subset indicated: CD45RO+ cells pooled with CCR7-negative TemRA cells. The chain links TRBV6-5 to TRBJ2-5; no clear D gene. The CDR3 is CATNRADQETQYF. The CDR3 nucleotides read TGTGCCACCAATAGGGCGGACCAAGAGACCCAGTACTTC.